This TCR beta chain is drawn from a study of immune cell composition in non-small cell lung cancer. The study's findings and limits: In adenocarcinoma, maximal tumour-associated clone frequency tracked TIL tumour reactivity.

As regards this clone: The target antigen is unknown.

Normal lung was sampled as far from the tumour as possible, at least 3 cm. In germline, CDR1 is LNHNV, CDR2 YYDKDF (reference sequence). V was clipped by 3 bases and J by 8 bases, with 11 bases between them. This CDR3 is built from 13 residues. Clones were read by immunoSEQ multiplex PCR, and TCRdb kept only the in-frame ones, dropping some. The sample comprises fewer than 20,000 clones, over 65% of which are singletons, and 9% to 10% rests with the top ten. These data also featured in a second study, about CD4 T cells in lung cancer. From that report: Curative-intent resections for stage I-III non-small cell lung cancer supplied tumor and non-adjacent lung tissue. Aged 60 to 69, patients had adenocarcinoma or squamous cell carcinoma. Some patients had received nivolumab or pembrolizumab before giving blood.

The source is a human donor with non-small cell lung cancer. The sequenced sample was non-adjacent lung tissue. The chain links TRBV15 to TRBJ2-4, with no clear D. CDR3: CATSRDRWDIQYF. The DNA for the CDR3 is TGTGCCACCAGCAGGGACCGTTGGGACATTCAGTACTTC.